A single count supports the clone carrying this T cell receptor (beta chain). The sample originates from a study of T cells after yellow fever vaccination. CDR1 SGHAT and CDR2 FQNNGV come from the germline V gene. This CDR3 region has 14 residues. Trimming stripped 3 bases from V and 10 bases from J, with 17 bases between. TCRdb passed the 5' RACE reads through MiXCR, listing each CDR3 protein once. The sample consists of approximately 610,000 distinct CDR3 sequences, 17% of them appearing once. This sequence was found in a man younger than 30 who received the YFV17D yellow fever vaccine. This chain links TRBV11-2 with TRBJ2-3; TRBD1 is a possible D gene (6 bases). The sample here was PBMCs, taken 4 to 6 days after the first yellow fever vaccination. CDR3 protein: CASSFRDTGRPQYF. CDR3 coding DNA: TGTGCCAGCAGCTTCCGGGACACCGGTCGCCCGCAGTATTTT.